This T cell receptor (beta chain) was captured by sequencing in a study of cytomegalovirus exposure and HLA in healthy donors. At the level of the study: The 120 validation repertoires, a later analysis reported, used the same platform as the 600 to 850 repertoires from the first cohort. Study observations and caveats: Most TCR sequences were rare, but some public TCRs occurred in many donors. First-cohort TCR clusters tended to co-occur in the roughly 130 validation repertoires, a later analysis found. Listed as cytomegalovirus-associated were 150 to 200 TCR beta chains.

Comments on this clone: Its antigen is not known.

TCRdb's copy holds only in-frame clones and misses some; the assay was immunoSEQ multiplex PCR. Of roughly 150,000 clones listed, around 92% are singletons. This CDR3 spans 14 amino acids. V gave up 4 bases and J gave up 7 bases; unmatched junction bases: 9. Germline loops: CDR1 SQVTM, CDR2 ANQGSEA. The clonotype originates from a man aged 18 to 30 in good health and CMV-seropositive. Sequenced sample: PBMCs. The chain links TRBV29-1 to TRBJ2-1; 8 nucleotides match TRBD2. CDR3 sequence: CSVAWAGGWNEQFF. CDR3 in DNA: TGCAGCGTTGCCTGGGCGGGGGGCTGGAATGAGCAGTTCTTC.